These T cell receptor beta chains were read from a single sample in a study of Graves' ophthalmopathy and Graves' hyperthyroidism. TCRdb passed the multiplex PCR reads through MiXCR, listing each CDR3 protein once. The data contain 650,000 to 900,000 distinct CDR3 sequences, 35% to 50% of them singletons. The specimen was peripheral blood. These receptors were obtained from an adult man with Graves' ophthalmopathy. Both conserved end residues are part of each CDR3. D genes are given only for firm matches. Rows give clone size only sometimes, using once, few, many, or a class for an expanded clone.

D	size	length	V	J	CDR3	DNA
TRBD1	many	13	TRBV12-3/TRBV12-4	TRBJ1-5	CASSNSGGQPQHF	TGTGCCAGCAGCAACTCAGGGGGACAGCCCCAGCATTTT
-	-	12	TRBV6-5	TRBJ2-7	CASTGSPDEQYF	TGTGCCAGCACCGGCAGTCCGGACGAGCAGTACTTC
TRBD1	few	15	TRBV19	TRBJ1-5	CASSIRGQGDQPQHF	TGTGCCAGTAGTATAAGGGGACAGGGAGATCAGCCCCAGCATTTT
-	-	15	TRBV29-1	TRBJ2-3	CSGAPSGSSTDTQYF	TGCAGTGGTGCGCCCAGCGGGTCTAGCACAGATACGCAGTATTTT
TRBD2	-	12	TRBV20-1	TRBJ2-5	CSAHGGGETQYF	TGCAGTGCACACGGGGGGGGGGAGACCCAGTACTTC
-	many	15	TRBV9	TRBJ1-3	CASSVEGASGNTIYF	TGTGCCAGCAGCGTAGAGGGAGCCTCTGGAAACACCATATATTTT
-	-	17	TRBV2	TRBJ1-4	CASSEASRGLTNEKLFF	TGTGCCAGCAGTGAAGCTTCCCGGGGCCTAACTAATGAAAAACTGTTTTTT
-	-	13	TRBV7-9	TRBJ2-1	CASEGQGGHEQFF	TGTGCCAGCGAGGGTCAGGGGGGCCATGAGCAGTTCTTC
-	-	13	TRBV6-5	TRBJ1-5	CALYIHVGQPQHF	TGTGCCCTATATATACATGTCGGTCAGCCCCAGCATTTT
-	few	16	TRBV9	TRBJ1-5	CASSPPNSGSNQPQHF	TGTGCCAGCAGCCCCCCCAACTCAGGGAGCAATCAGCCCCAGCATTTT
-	many	14	TRBV10-3	TRBJ1-5	CAIGGGYSNQPQHF	TGTGCCATCGGGGGAGGGTATAGCAATCAGCCCCAGCATTTT